This is a list of T cell receptor beta chains from one sample in a study of blood T cell repertoires in COVID-19. Data came from immunoSEQ multiplex PCR; TCRdb stores just in-frame clones and leaves some out. Altogether around 290,000 clones are present, more than 80% being singletons, with the ten largest covering around 1.1%. The sequenced sample consisted of PBMCs or T cells enriched from blood (not recorded which). Source of these receptors: a woman aged 30 to 39 who had recovered from COVID-19. The conserved cysteine and the conserved F or W are not part of the CDR3 here. A D gene is named only where the DNA matches it firmly. Expanded clones get a size class; other rows say once, few or many, or leave the size out.

clone_size j_call v_call d_call cdr3_aa
NA TRBJ2-3 TRBV6-6 NA ASSSSRVADTQY
NA TRBJ1-5 TRBV19 NA ASKVSGRVTYQPQH
few TRBJ2-1 TRBV11-3 TRBD2 ASSLRGRAENEQF
NA TRBJ2-1 TRBV9 TRBD2 ASSVFPSGVSYNEQF
NA TRBJ1-2 TRBV5-1 NA ASSLGFSDGYT
NA TRBJ2-7 TRBV6-5 TRBD1 ASSPGQQYEQY
NA TRBJ2-1 TRBV6-4 NA ASSSDILVNEQF
once TRBJ2-3 TRBV5-1 NA ASSPWGDEADTQY
few TRBJ1-2 TRBV19 TRBD1 ASTPTGSRGYT
NA TRBJ2-7 TRBV28 TRBD2 ASRPPGLAGFSYEQY
once TRBJ1-1 TRBV10-3 NA AIRGAGLSEAF
once TRBJ1-4 TRBV19 NA ASSGGAVNEKLF
NA TRBJ1-3 TRBV9 TRBD1 ASSDGTGDGNTIY
NA TRBJ2-1 TRBV5-4 TRBD2 ASSLRSGSENEQF
NA TRBJ1-5 TRBV10-3 NA AISEGGAGLSNQPQH
NA TRBJ2-1 TRBV10-3 NA ASSNRNNEQF
NA TRBJ1-2 TRBV6-2/TRBV6-3 TRBD1 ASSSAGQGSYT
NA TRBJ2-2 TRBV6-5 NA ASSKRPNTGELF
NA TRBJ2-1 TRBV19 NA ASSISQNNEQF
NA TRBJ2-1 TRBV28 TRBD1 ASSLILGTGYNEQF
NA TRBJ1-2 TRBV10-3 TRBD1 AISPGQGSYT
NA TRBJ2-5 TRBV5-3 TRBD1 ARSFIQGADSAETQY
NA TRBJ2-6 TRBV21-1 NA AIPGQDNSGANVLT
NA TRBJ2-1 TRBV11-2 TRBD2 ASSLALAGDNEQF
NA TRBJ2-1 TRBV30 TRBD2 AWSMGLAAANEQF
once TRBJ2-1 TRBV14 TRBD2 ASSGGRVNEQF
few TRBJ1-4 TRBV5-3 TRBD1 ARSLVSQGQPLNEKLF
once TRBJ1-2 TRBV24-1 TRBD1 ATSENGQGYGYT
NA TRBJ2-5 TRBV7-2 TRBD1 ASILNRGETQY
NA TRBJ1-1 TRBV19 NA ASSSSTENTEAF
NA TRBJ2-7 TRBV12-3/TRBV12-4 NA ASSSGGAYEQY
NA TRBJ2-1 TRBV2 NA ASSYLGPAYNEQF
once TRBJ2-3 TRBV5-1 TRBD2 ASSGAAGAAGDTQY
NA TRBJ2-7 TRBV28 TRBD2 ASSPQTSGVYEQY
NA TRBJ2-7 TRBV28 TRBD2 ASSKQGTSGVYEQY
NA TRBJ2-5 TRBV18 NA ASSPTGKIETQY
NA TRBJ2-3 TRBV24-1 TRBD1 ATSDLSGQGTQY
NA TRBJ2-1 TRBV29-1 TRBD1 SVNDRADEQF
NA TRBJ2-3 TRBV29-1 TRBD2 SVEGTSGPDTQY
NA TRBJ1-2 TRBV5-6 NA ASSTVVQAYGYT
NA TRBJ2-5 TRBV11-3 TRBD2 ASSQERESTQY
NA TRBJ1-2 TRBV7-2 NA ASSQFGSQTRTLGYT
NA TRBJ2-2 TRBV11-2 NA ASSLAGSGELF
NA TRBJ1-1 TRBV18 TRBD1 ASSPMDRGGNTEAF
NA TRBJ2-3 TRBV4-3 TRBD2 ASSPNGLAANTDTQY
NA TRBJ1-2 TRBV7-9 NA ASSLGGFPNYGYT
once TRBJ2-4 TRBV18 TRBD1 ASSPSTGGDIQY
NA TRBJ2-3 TRBV10-3 TRBD2 AIKLSGSGGLTDTQY
few TRBJ2-2 TRBV5-4 TRBD1 ASRKSGTDSAGELF
NA TRBJ2-5 TRBV6-2/TRBV6-3 NA ASSYSVASVQETQY
NA TRBJ2-2 TRBV2 NA ATRRDFNTGELF
NA TRBJ2-1 TRBV9 NA ASSVEAEPVNEQF
NA TRBJ2-1 TRBV4-1 NA ASSRPPSATYNEQF
few TRBJ2-7 TRBV27 TRBD2 ASSVGTSNEQY